One sample yielded the 26 T cell receptor beta chains listed below, sequenced in a study of control samples from healthy donors and cancer patients. TCRdb keeps only in-frame clones here, not all; method: immunoSEQ multiplex PCR. The profile covers approximately 51,000 clones, with 80% appearing a single time and roughly 9.1% taken by the ten largest. Sequencing used blood. The receptors derive from a man aged 70 or older in good health.

This clone was seen a few times. The rearrangement joins TRBV27 to TRBJ2-7; 15 nucleotides align to TRBD2. Trimming removed 4 bases from V and 12 bases from J; junction bases left unmatched: 7. The CDR3 length is 14 residues. In germline, CDR1 is MNHEY, CDR2 SMNVEV (reference sequence). In DNA, the CDR3 is TGTGCCAGCAGTTCGGGACTAGCGGGGGGACTTCGGTACTTC. Translation: CASSSGLAGGLRYF.

The chain carries TRBV7-2 and TRBJ2-5; 12 bases line up with TRBD2. This CDR3 contains 17 residues. Germline V gene data show CDR1 as SGHTA and CDR2 as FQGNSA. V dropped 1 base and J dropped 4; count of bases not matched to a gene: 7. CDR3 sequence: CASSLGLAGGLRETQYF. The DNA of the CDR3 is TGTGCCAGCAGCTTAGGGCTAGCGGGGGGGCTGAGAGAGACCCAGTACTTC.

The CDR3 protein is CATSRAGGLQPQHF. CDR3 DNA: TGTGCCACCAGCAGAGCTGGTGGGCTTCAGCCCCAGCATTTT. The V gene is TRBV15, the J gene TRBJ1-5, with no clear D. Germline CDR1 reads LNHNV; CDR2 reads YYDKDF (reference sequence). Trimming took 1 base from V and 6 from J, leaving 10 bases between them. The CDR3 spans 14 residues. The full variable domain, rest sourced from reference TRBV15 and TRBJ1-5, is DAMVIQNPRYQVTQFGKPVTLSCSQTLNHNVMYWYQQKSSQAPKLLFHYYDKDFNNEADTPDNFQSRRPNTSFCFLDIRSPGLGDTAMYLCATSRAGGLQPQHFGDGTRLSIL.

The V and J genes are TRBV27 and TRBJ1-2; 10 bases match TRBD1. Germline trimming cut 0 bases from V and 6 bases from J; bases unmatched to any gene: 4. There are 15 residues in the CDR3. Germline V gene lookup returns CDR1 MNHEY and CDR2 SMNVEV (reference sequence). CDR3 in amino acids: CASSLSLGQGNGYTF. The CDR3 DNA sequence: TGTGCCAGCAGTTTATCGTTGGGACAGGGGAATGGCTACACCTTC.

The rearrangement links TRBV7-2 to TRBJ1-5; 8 bases align to TRBD1. CDR3 length equals 15 residues. V shed 5 bases, J shed 1 base, and the junction held 4 bases outside the gene matches. Germline-derived CDR1 and CDR2 are SGHTA and FQGNSA. The CDR3: CASSGQGLSNQPQHF. Here the CDR3 DNA reads TGTGCCAGCAGCGGACAGGGCCTCAGCAATCAGCCCCAGCATTTT.

The chain joins TRBV28 to TRBJ2-7; the D gene is possibly TRBD1 (7 bases). V lost 3 bases and J lost 6, with 21 bases in between. The CDR3 sequence is 16 residues long. Germline loops: CDR1 MDHEN, CDR2 SYDVKM. CDR3 sequence: CASSFYPAGRGAEQYF. In DNA, the CDR3 is TGTGCCAGCAGTTTTTATCCAGCTGGCAGGGGGGCCGAGCAGTACTTC.

The rearrangement joins TRBV2 to TRBJ2-3; 9 positions agree with TRBD1. Losses at the gene ends were 3 bases for V and 3 bases for J; bases not matched to a gene: 13. The germline V gene has CDR1 SNHLY and CDR2 FYNNEI. There are 18 residues in the CDR3. The CDR3: CASSDPNGGTGYTDTQYF. CDR3 in DNA: TGTGCCAGCAGTGACCCAAACGGCGGGACAGGGTATACAGATACGCAGTATTTT.

The CDR3 reads CASSLVPSGSTDTQYF. DNA of the CDR3: TGTGCCAGCAGCCTGGTACCTAGCGGGAGCACAGATACGCAGTATTTT. J is TRBJ2-3 and V is TRBV7-9; 8 bases map to TRBD2. CDR1 is SEHNR and CDR2 is FQNEAQ in the germline V gene (reference sequence). The CDR3 has 16 amino acids. V lost 5 bases and J lost 0; bases outside the gene matches: 7.

The rearrangement links TRBV28 to TRBJ1-6, with D tentatively TRBD1 (6 bases). Germline V gene lookup returns CDR1 MDHEN and CDR2 SYDVKM. Trimming cost V 4 bases and J 8 bases, with 15 bases left between them. The CDR3 contains 15 residues. CDR3 residues: CASSSTTGFHSPLHF. CDR3 bases: TGTGCCAGCAGTTCGACCACAGGGTTCCATTCACCCCTCCACTTT.

This clone was picked up one time. The chain links TRBV28 to TRBJ1-3, with D uncertain. V was clipped by 3 bases and J by 4 bases, with 10 bases between them. The CDR3 extends over 14 amino acids. Germline loops: CDR1 MDHEN, CDR2 SYDVKM. The CDR3 spells CASSLRWGGNTIYF. The CDR3 coding sequence is TGTGCCAGCAGTTTGCGGTGGGGAGGAAACACCATATATTTT.

This clone appeared a few times. The chain carries TRBV12-3 or TRBV12-4 and TRBJ1-1, with 7 bases aligning to TRBD1. V was clipped by 6 bases and J by 11 bases; unmatched bases: 12. The CDR3 length is 13 residues. The CDR3 nucleotides are TGTGCCAGCAGAATACGGGACAGCCAAGAGGCTTTCTTT. Amino acid sequence: CASRIRDSQEAFF.

V usage is TRBV28 and J usage is TRBJ1-2; D not resolved. Germline assignment: CDR1 MDHEN and CDR2 SYDVKM. The CDR3 sequence is 15 residues long. V was trimmed by 5 bases and J by 2 bases, leaving 15 bases between them. CDR3 residues: CASSRVGFRNYGYTF. CDR3 DNA: TGTGCCAGCAGTCGGGTGGGGTTCCGCAACTATGGCTACACCTTC.

This chain uses TRBV18 with TRBJ2-5; 7 positions match TRBD2. The CDR3 length is 15 residues. Germline V gene lookup returns CDR1 KGHSH and CDR2 LQKENI. J lost 5 bases, V lost 2 bases, and 8 bases had no gene match. The CDR3 nucleotides are TGTGCCAGCTCACCATCTACTAGCGTCGGGGAGACCCAGTACTTC. Translation gives CASSPSTSVGETQYF.

About this clone: This specimen includes other DNA sequences encoding the same CDR3. The V gene is TRBV30, the J gene TRBJ2-7; the match to TRBD1 covers 8 bases. This CDR3 has 12 residues. The V gene's germline CDR1 is GTSNPN and CDR2 SVGIG (reference sequence). The CDR3: CARGRGLDEQYF. The CDR3 region has the DNA TGTGCGAGGGGCAGGGGGCTTGACGAGCAGTACTTC.

This clone has only a few counts. J is TRBJ2-7 and V is TRBV19, with 7 bases matching TRBD1. Germline V gene sequence: CDR1 LNHDA, CDR2 SQIVND (reference sequence). The CDR3 spans 13 residues. With 9 bases clipped from V and 8 bases from J, the junction kept 13 bases outside the gene matches. Here the CDR3 DNA reads TGTGCCAGCGCCGACAGGGTAAGGAGTAAGCAGTACTTC. Its protein product is CASADRVRSKQYF.

This clone was observed a few times. The V gene is TRBV2, the J gene TRBJ2-5; 9 nucleotides line up with TRBD1. Germline CDR1 SNHLY, CDR2 FYNNEI. The V segment lost 5 bases and the J segment 5 bases; nucleotides outside the gene matches: 3. CDR3 length: 13 amino acids. The CDR3 protein is CASSRDRAETQYF. CDR3 DNA: TGTGCCAGCAGTCGGGACAGGGCGGAGACCCAGTACTTC.

The chain employs TRBV7-9 and TRBJ2-1; TRBD1 agrees at 10 bases. Germline V gene sequence: CDR1 SEHNR, CDR2 FQNEAQ (reference sequence). The CDR3 spans 18 residues. With V trimmed by 5 bases and J by 4 bases, 14 bases remained unmatched. CDR3 sequence reads: CASSIRDRGLIMYNEQFF. For the CDR3, the DNA is TGTGCCAGCAGCATCCGGGACAGGGGCTTGATAATGTACAATGAGCAGTTCTTC.

The chain couples TRBV5-1 to TRBJ1-4, with D uncertain. CDR3 length: 13 amino acids. CDR1 is SGHRS and CDR2 is YFSETQ in the germline V gene. Between the trimmed V and J ends, which lost 7 bases and 4 bases, there was a span of 11 bases. The CDR3 protein is CASQRTLNEKLFF. The CDR3 nucleotides are TGCGCCAGCCAACGGACCCTTAATGAAAAACTGTTTTTT.

The CDR3 sequence: CASSATYEEQYF. The CDR3 nucleotides are TGTGCCAGCAGCGCTACTTATGAGGAGCAGTACTTC. The chain uses TRBV7-9 and TRBJ2-7, with no clear D. CDR1 SEHNR and CDR2 FQNEAQ come from the germline V gene (reference sequence). The CDR3 is 12 amino acids. Between the trimmed V and J ends, which lost 5 bases and 7 bases, there was a span of 12 bases.

This rearrangement joins TRBV19 to TRBJ1-1; perhaps TRBD1 as D (5 bases). CDR1 is LNHDA and CDR2 is SQIVND in the germline V gene (reference sequence). V lost 4 bases to trimming and J lost 5 bases, with 14 bases between them. The length of the CDR3 is 14 residues. CDR3 in amino acids: CASSTEGRGTEAFF. The DNA for the CDR3 is TGTGCCAGTAGTACCGAGGGGCGTGGGACTGAAGCTTTCTTT.

The gene calls are TRBV2 and TRBJ2-7; the D is unclear. V lost 3 bases and J 2 bases, leaving 8 bases between the germline ends. The CDR3 covers 13 residues. The germline V gene encodes CDR1 SNHLY and CDR2 FYNNEI. CDR3 sequence reads: CASSEDGTYEQYF. For the CDR3, the DNA is TGTGCCAGCAGTGAGGATGGGACCTACGAGCAGTACTTC.

The rearrangement links TRBV5-4 to TRBJ2-2; TRBD2 aligns across 10 bases. This CDR3 comprises 15 residues. From germline, CDR1 is SGHNT and CDR2 YYREEE (reference sequence). V lost 2 bases to trimming and J lost 4 bases; unmatched junction nucleotides: 2. The DNA of the CDR3 is TGTGCCAGCAGCTTTAGCGGGGGGACCACCGGGGAGCTGTTTTTT. Amino acid sequence: CASSFSGGTTGELFF.

The chain links TRBV5-1 to TRBJ2-3, with D hard to call. Looked up from germline, CDR1 is SGHRS and CDR2 is YFSETQ. The CDR3 is 14 residues long. Trimming left V 2 bases short and J 0 bases short, with 7 bases between. CDR3 DNA: TGCGCCAGCAGCTTTCTTGGCAGCACAGATACGCAGTATTTT. Translating it yields CASSFLGSTDTQYF.

Notes on this clone: Other DNA sequences in the sample encode the same CDR3. The gene calls are TRBV12-3 or TRBV12-4 and TRBJ2-2; the D is unclear. V was trimmed by 5 bases and J by 0 bases, leaving 1 base between them. The CDR3 covers 12 residues. The CDR3 bases are TGTGCCAGCAGTCCGAACACCGGGGAGCTGTTTTTT. Translating gives CASSPNTGELFF.

The chain has TRBV6-5 and TRBJ2-7, with 10 bases that match TRBD1. The CDR3 is 14 amino acids. Trimming took 6 bases from V and 6 from J; bases not matched to a gene: 8. Germline CDR1 MNHEY, CDR2 SVGAGI. DNA for the CDR3: TGTGCCAGCAGAAGGGGGGACAGGGGCCGCGAGCAGTACTTC. The encoded protein is CASRRGDRGREQYF.

The gene calls are TRBV7-8 and TRBJ2-3, with 11 nucleotides matching TRBD2. The CDR3 is 17 residues long. Germline assignment: CDR1 SGHVS and CDR2 FQNEAQ. The ends lost 4 bases at V and 0 bases at J; junction bases unmatched: 6. CDR3 DNA: TGTGCCAGCAGCTCAACGCGGACTAGCGGGAGCACAGATACGCAGTATTTT. It is translated as CASSSTRTSGSTDTQYF.